The 29 T cell receptor beta chains below come from one sample, sequenced in a study of cytomegalovirus exposure and HLA in healthy donors. 60 Vbeta and 13 Jbeta primers were used in PCR. Clones were read by immunoSEQ multiplex PCR, and TCRdb kept only the in-frame ones, dropping some. The sample has about 130,000 clones, approximately 80% seen once. Source material: PBMCs. Source of these receptors: a female donor in good health and CMV-seronegative.

The chain has TRBV18 and TRBJ1-5, with 8 bases identical to TRBD1. The V and J ends lost 5 bases and 2 bases, in that order; junction bases with no gene match: 5. The CDR3 length is 15 residues. CDR1 and CDR2 (germline): KGHSH, LQKENI. CDR3 protein: CASSALTGGNQPQHF. The CDR3 nucleotides are TGTGCCAGCTCAGCCCTGACAGGGGGCAATCAGCCCCAGCATTTT.

The chain is built from TRBV11-2 and TRBJ1-2; 8 nucleotides match TRBD1. This CDR3 is built from 16 residues. With 5 bases clipped from V and 4 bases from J, the junction kept 12 bases outside the gene matches. Germline CDR1 and CDR2: SGHAT and FQNNGV. The CDR3 here is CASSPSRADRGYGYTF. CDR3 DNA: TGTGCCAGCAGCCCCTCTAGGGCCGACAGGGGCTATGGCTACACCTTC.

The rearrangement links TRBV10-3 to TRBJ1-6, with 7 bases aligning to TRBD1. Germline assignment: CDR1 ENHRY and CDR2 SYGVKD. Unmatched junction bases numbered 9, after V lost 3 bases and J lost 7 bases. This CDR3 is built from 16 residues. In nucleotides, the CDR3 is TGTGCCATCAGTGACCCGACAGGGCTCTGGAATTCACCCCTCCACTTT. Translation gives CAISDPTGLWNSPLHF.

This clone has only a few counts. V and J are TRBV27 and TRBJ2-2, with 8 positions matching TRBD2. Losses at the gene ends were 5 bases for V and 4 bases for J; bases not matched to a gene: 9. The CDR3 sequence is 16 residues long. Germline values: CDR1 MNHEY, CDR2 SMNVEV (reference sequence). The CDR3 DNA follows: TGTGCCAGCAGTCCCTCCCTAGCGGGCGGCACCGGGGAGCTGTTTTTT. Protein product: CASSPSLAGGTGELFF.

This clone was observed a single time. The rearrangement links TRBV5-8 to TRBJ1-1; D is possibly TRBD1 (5 bases). The germline gives CDR1 SGHTS, CDR2 YDEGEE. The CDR3 length is 11 residues. V lost 5 bases, J lost 7 bases, and 9 bases lay in between. CDR3 sequence: CASRRTFEAFF. The CDR3 DNA follows: TGTGCCAGCAGACGGACATTTGAAGCTTTCTTT.

The chain couples TRBV5-1 to TRBJ2-7, with D possibly matching TRBD1 (5 bases). The germline gives CDR1 SGHRS, CDR2 YFSETQ. The length of the CDR3 is 15 residues. Between the trimmed V and J ends, which lost 0 bases and 2 bases, there was a span of 12 bases. The CDR3 bases are TGCGCCAGCAGCTTGGAGGCAGGGTATACCTACGAGCAGTACTTC. It specifies CASSLEAGYTYEQYF.

The V call is TRBV19, the J call TRBJ2-7, with 9 nucleotides matching TRBD2. Germline CDR1 reads LNHDA; CDR2 reads SQIVND (reference sequence). This CDR3 region has 15 residues. With 3 bases clipped from V and 5 bases from J, the junction kept 8 bases outside the gene matches. The CDR3 sequence is CASSIRPSGKDEQYF. CDR3 bases: TGTGCCAGTAGTATCAGGCCTAGCGGGAAAGACGAGCAGTACTTC. Combining the CDR3 with reference TRBV19 and TRBJ2-7 gives the whole variable domain DGGITQSPKYLFRKEGQNVTLSCEQNLNHDAMYWYRQDPGQGLRLIYYSQIVNDFQKGDIAEGYSVSREKKESFPLTVTSAQKNPTAFYLCASSIRPSGKDEQYFGPGTRLTVT.

The chain combines TRBV5-6 with TRBJ2-7; D perhaps matches TRBD2 (7 bases). This CDR3 is 14 amino acids long. Germline assignment: CDR1 SGHDT and CDR2 YYEEEE. Trimming stripped 0 bases from V and 5 bases from J, with 12 bases between. CDR3 bases: TGTGCCAGCAGCTTGGCTCTGGGGGGGCACGAGCAGTACTTC. The encoded protein is CASSLALGGHEQYF. The full variable domain, its missing parts supplied by reference TRBV5-6 and TRBJ2-7, is DAGVTQSPTHLIKTRGQQVTLRCSPKSGHDTVSWYQQALGQGPQFIFQYYEEEERQRGNFPDRFSGHQFPNYSSELNVNALLLGDSALYLCASSLALGGHEQYFGPGTRLTVT.

The genes are TRBV5-1 and TRBJ2-7, with 7 bases matching TRBD1. The V gene's germline CDR1 is SGHRS and CDR2 YFSETQ. V shed 3 bases, J shed 4 bases, and the junction held 7 bases outside the gene matches. CDR3 size: 14 residues. CDR3 protein: CASSWATGWYEQYF. In nucleotides, the CDR3 is TGCGCCAGCAGCTGGGCGACAGGGTGGTACGAGCAGTACTTC.

The chain employs TRBV5-1 and TRBJ2-2; 9 bases align to TRBD1. The CDR3 loop spans 15 amino acids. Germline CDR1 reads SGHRS; CDR2 reads YFSETQ. J gave up 9 bases and V 4 bases, and 10 bases lay outside the gene matches. The DNA of the CDR3 is TGCGCCAGCAGCCCTTCCCCGACAGGGGGATGGGAGCTGTTTTTT. It codes for CASSPSPTGGWELFF.

Details on this clone: One junction end does not reproduce the germline sequence, and a read error may be involved. The chain couples TRBV29-1 to TRBJ1-3; possibly TRBD1 for D (5 bases). The CDR3 runs to 11 residues. Germline lookup yields CDR1 SQVTM and CDR2 ANQGSEA. The CDR3 DNA follows: TGCAGCGTTGAGCGGCAGGGAGGGACGGATTTT. Protein product: CSVERQGGTDF.

The chain links TRBV28 to TRBJ1-2; D is unclear. Trimming shortened V by 1 base and J by 6 bases, and 18 bases separated the two germline ends. Germline V CDR1 and CDR2: MDHEN, SYDVKM. CDR3 length: 16 residues. The CDR3 region has the DNA TGTGCCAGCAGTTTATTTCTCGGTTCTGACCGGGATGGCTACACCTTC. This encodes CASSLFLGSDRDGYTF.

This clone occurred a few times. This chain joins TRBV18 and TRBJ2-7; no reliable D call. Trimming pared 4 bases from V and 2 bases from J, leaving 12 bases between. Germline loops: CDR1 KGHSH, CDR2 LQKENI. The CDR3 totals 14 residues. CDR3 coding DNA: TGTGCCAGCTCACTCCCCTCTAAGACCTACGAGCAGTACTTC. This encodes CASSLPSKTYEQYF.

The chain links TRBV28 to TRBJ1-5; 12 bases map to TRBD1. This CDR3 region has 16 residues. Germline lookup yields CDR1 MDHEN and CDR2 SYDVKM. The V and J ends lost 5 bases and 6 bases, in that order; junction bases with no gene match: 8. CDR3 coding DNA: TGTGCCAGCAGTCTTCCGGGACAGGGGGCGGGTCAGCCCCAGCATTTT. Amino acid sequence: CASSLPGQGAGQPQHF. Using reference TRBV28 and TRBJ1-5 for the parts outside the CDR3, the full variable domain is DVKVTQSSRYLVKRTGEKVFLECVQDMDHENMFWYRQDPGLGLRLIYFSYDVKMKEKGDIPEGYSVSREKKERFSLILESASTNQTSMYLCASSLPGQGAGQPQHFGDGTRLSIL.

The V and J genes are TRBV7-2 and TRBJ2-2; 12 nucleotides agree with TRBD2. Trimming at V came to 2 bases and at J to 6 bases, leaving 7 bases not matched to a gene. The CDR3 runs 17 residues. The germline gives CDR1 SGHTA, CDR2 FQGNSA. CDR3 protein: CASSLRLAGEGSGELFF. The CDR3 DNA follows: TGTGCCAGCAGCTTAAGACTAGCGGGAGAAGGTTCCGGGGAGCTGTTTTTT.

The CDR3, as DNA: TGCGCCAGCAGCTTGGAACTAGCGGGCATGTACAATGAGCAGTTCTTC. Encoded protein: CASSLELAGMYNEQFF. The chain uses TRBV5-1 and TRBJ2-1; 9 nucleotides agree with TRBD2. The CDR3 totals 16 residues. V was clipped by 0 bases and J by 4 bases; unmatched bases: 5. Germline V CDR1 and CDR2: SGHRS, YFSETQ.

The gene calls are TRBV10-3 and TRBJ2-5, with D possibly TRBD2 on 5 matching bases. Germline values: CDR1 ENHRY, CDR2 SYGVKD. The CDR3 loop spans 11 amino acids. V lost 10 bases and J lost 5, with 11 bases in between. CDR3 in DNA: TGTGCCACCAAAGGCGGGGAGACCCAGTACTTC. Protein sequence: CATKGGETQYF.

The chain links TRBV28 to TRBJ2-3; 9 bases are a match to TRBD1. Germline loops: CDR1 MDHEN, CDR2 SYDVKM. The CDR3 is made up of 15 amino acids. V shed 3 bases and J 4 bases; nucleotides not matched to a gene: 5. The CDR3: CASSFGGTGSDTQYF. The CDR3 DNA follows: TGTGCCAGCAGTTTTGGAGGGACAGGGTCAGATACGCAGTATTTT.

This clone has only a few counts. This rearrangement joins TRBV6-6 to TRBJ1-1; 9 bases agree with TRBD1. The ends lost 7 bases at V and 1 base at J; junction bases unmatched: 1. Germline V gene lookup returns CDR1 MNHNY and CDR2 SVGAGI (reference sequence). This CDR3 contains 13 residues. The CDR3 DNA is TGTGCCAGCACGACAGGGGGGAACACTGAAGCTTTCTTT. Translation: CASTTGGNTEAFF.

This sequence joins TRBV4-3 and TRBJ1-2; no reliable D call. V dropped 0 bases and J dropped 4 bases, with 9 bases sitting between them. The germline gives CDR1 LGHNA, CDR2 YSLEER. The length of the CDR3 is 14 residues. The CDR3 reads CASSQDMAVYGYTF. For the CDR3, the DNA is TGCGCCAGCAGCCAAGATATGGCAGTCTATGGCTACACCTTC.

The rearrangement uses TRBV5-6 and TRBJ1-5; the D gene is possibly TRBD1 (5 bases). The CDR3 consists of 14 residues. V lost 7 bases and J 0 bases, leaving 11 bases between the germline ends. CDR1 is SGHDT and CDR2 is YYEEEE in the germline V gene. CDR3 in DNA: TGTGCCAGCCACAGGACCTATAGCAATCAGCCCCAGCATTTT. Translated: CASHRTYSNQPQHF.

CDR3 coding DNA: TGTGCCACCAGCAGAGATGCGGCTAGCGGGAGTCATGAGCAGTTCTTC. Its protein is CATSRDAASGSHEQFF. This chain joins TRBV15 and TRBJ2-1, with 10 nucleotides matching TRBD2. Germline V gene sequence: CDR1 LNHNV, CDR2 YYDKDF (reference sequence). The CDR3 is 16 amino acids. The V gene end was trimmed by 0 bases and the J gene end by 8 bases; junction bases not matched to a gene: 7.

The V and J genes are TRBV5-8 and TRBJ2-7; 9 nucleotides align to TRBD2. The CDR3 covers 16 residues. V was pared by 4 bases and J by 3 bases, with 11 bases of the junction left unmatched. Germline CDR1 and CDR2: SGHTS and YDEGEE. CDR3: CASSRRRGGGSYEQYF. The CDR3 DNA sequence: TGTGCCAGCAGCCGGAGGCGGGGGGGTGGTAGCTACGAGCAGTACTTC.

This chain uses TRBV29-1 with TRBJ1-4; D is unclear. This CDR3 comprises 13 residues. V dropped 5 bases and J dropped 0 bases, with 7 bases sitting between them. Germline lookup yields CDR1 SQVTM and CDR2 ANQGSEA. In DNA, the CDR3 is TGCAGCGTTAAGCTTGCAACTAATGAAAAACTGTTTTTT. It yields the protein CSVKLATNEKLFF.

The CDR3: CAWSVTSGSYNEQFF. The DNA of the CDR3 is TGTGCCTGGAGTGTAACCAGCGGGAGCTACAATGAGCAGTTCTTC. V is TRBV30 and J is TRBJ2-1; TRBD2 matches 8 bases. From germline, CDR1 is GTSNPN and CDR2 SVGIG (reference sequence). The CDR3 is made up of 15 amino acids. With V trimmed by 0 bases and J by 3 bases, 4 bases remained unmatched.

This clone was seen only a few times. This CDR3 is CASSLGTGDTEAFF. The CDR3 coding sequence is TGCGCCAGCAGCTTGGGTACAGGGGACACTGAAGCTTTCTTT. The V gene is TRBV5-1, the J gene TRBJ1-1; 7 bases are shared with TRBD1. Germline V gene data show CDR1 as SGHRS and CDR2 as YFSETQ. With 0 bases clipped from V and 3 bases from J, the junction kept 2 bases outside the gene matches. There are 14 residues in the CDR3.

The genes are TRBV7-9 and TRBJ1-5; D might be TRBD1 (5 bases). The CDR3 covers 15 residues. V shed 2 bases and J shed 2 bases, with 10 bases lying between them. Germline V gives CDR1 SEHNR, CDR2 FQNEAQ (reference sequence). The CDR3, as DNA: TGTGCCAGCAGCTTATCCGGCAGGGGCAATCAGCCCCAGCATTTT. This gives the protein CASSLSGRGNQPQHF.

The chain is built from TRBV28 and TRBJ1-1; 8 nucleotides match TRBD1. The trim removed 6 bases at V and 7 bases at J, leaving 10 bases unmatched. CDR3 length equals 14 residues. The V gene's germline CDR1 is MDHEN and CDR2 SYDVKM. The CDR3 coding sequence is TGTGCCAGCAGCCCCTGGGACAGGCTGGGTGAAGCTTTCTTT. It translates to CASSPWDRLGEAFF.

The J gene is TRBJ1-1, the V gene TRBV6-5; 8 bases fit TRBD1. With 6 bases clipped from V and 4 bases from J, the junction kept 4 bases outside the gene matches. The CDR3 runs to 13 residues. Germline V gene sequence: CDR1 MNHEY, CDR2 SVGAGI. The DNA for the CDR3 is TGTGCCAGCAGCCCCCAGGGGGCCACTGAAGCTTTCTTT. Its translation is CASSPQGATEAFF.